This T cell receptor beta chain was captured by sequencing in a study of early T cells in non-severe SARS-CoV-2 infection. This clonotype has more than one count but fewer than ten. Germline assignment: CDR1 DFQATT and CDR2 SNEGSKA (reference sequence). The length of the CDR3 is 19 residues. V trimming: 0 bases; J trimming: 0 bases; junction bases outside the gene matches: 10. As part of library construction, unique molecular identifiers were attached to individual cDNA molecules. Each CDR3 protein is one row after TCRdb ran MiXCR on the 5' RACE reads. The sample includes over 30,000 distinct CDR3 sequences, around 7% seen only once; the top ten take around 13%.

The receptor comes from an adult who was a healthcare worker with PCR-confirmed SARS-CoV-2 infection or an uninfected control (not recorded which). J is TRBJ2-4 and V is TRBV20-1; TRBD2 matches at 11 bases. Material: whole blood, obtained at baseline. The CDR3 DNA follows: TGCAGTGCTAGAGAGCCTAGCGGGAGGCCGTCCTTAGCCAAAAACATTCAGTACTTC. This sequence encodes CSAREPSGRPSLAKNIQYF.